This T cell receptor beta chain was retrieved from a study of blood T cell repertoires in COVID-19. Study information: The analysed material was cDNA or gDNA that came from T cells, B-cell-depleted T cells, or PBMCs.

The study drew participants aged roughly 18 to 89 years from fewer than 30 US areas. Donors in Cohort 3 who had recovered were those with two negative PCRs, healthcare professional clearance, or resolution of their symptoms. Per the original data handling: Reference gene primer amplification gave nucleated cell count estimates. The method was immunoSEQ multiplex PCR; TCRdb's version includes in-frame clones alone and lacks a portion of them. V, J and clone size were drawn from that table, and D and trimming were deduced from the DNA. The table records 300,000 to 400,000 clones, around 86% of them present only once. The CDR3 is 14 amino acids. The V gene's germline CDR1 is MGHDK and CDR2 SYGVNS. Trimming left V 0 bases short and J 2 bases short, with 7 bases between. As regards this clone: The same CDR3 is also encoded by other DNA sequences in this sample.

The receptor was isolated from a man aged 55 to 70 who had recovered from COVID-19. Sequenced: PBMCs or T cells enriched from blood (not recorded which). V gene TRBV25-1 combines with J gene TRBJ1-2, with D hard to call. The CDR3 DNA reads TGTGCCAGCAGTGAATATCACGGGAACTATGGCTACACCTTC. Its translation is CASSEYHGNYGYTF.